What follows is one T cell receptor (beta chain) and its context. Its matching antigen is unknown. Positively selected for CCR7, the CD45RO-negative cells used as naive CD8 cells excluded terminally differentiated effector memory CD45RA+ cells. Germline loops: CDR1 SGHKS, CDR2 YYEKEE (reference sequence). V shed 4 bases and J 2 bases; nucleotides not matched to a gene: 6. The CDR3 covers 16 residues. Here immunoSEQ multiplex PCR was the method, and the copy in TCRdb shows in-frame clones only, minus some. The sample lists under 700,000 clones, around 96% occurring once. This sample stems from a study of shared clonotypes between healthy human individuals. General study points: Some clonotypes were shared by all four sorted-subset donors, while others were not shared. The non-shared ones had lower generation probabilities than the shared ones.

The sequence was collected from a woman aged 25 to 39 in good health. Sequenced sample: naive CD8+ T cells sorted from blood. The chain couples TRBV5-5 to TRBJ1-5; 10 bases are shared with TRBD1. CDR3 residues: CASSQIGTGGNQPQHF. CDR3 nucleotides: TGTGCCAGCAGCCAAATTGGGACAGGGGGCAATCAGCCCCAGCATTTT. The full variable domain, in which reference TRBV5-5 and TRBJ1-5 provide the parts outside the CDR3, is DAGVTQSPTHLIKTRGQQVTLRCSPISGHKSVSWYQQVLGQGPQFIFQYYEKEERGRGNFPDRFSARQFPNYSSELNVNALLLGDSALYLCASSQIGTGGNQPQHFGDGTRLSIL.